This TCR beta chain was documented in a study of human T cells and chemical hapten exposure. Overall study: TCR yield per sample varied, mainly due to pooled library volumes.

Each CDR3 protein is one row after TCRdb ran MiXCR on the 5' RACE reads. The top ten hold approximately 6.2% of the sample, which has around 80,000 distinct CDR3 sequences, around a sixth seen once. There are 16 residues in the CDR3. Per the germline V gene, CDR1 is SGHTA and CDR2 is FQGNSA. V lost 1 base to trimming and J lost 1 base, with 13 bases between them. RNA extraction used unfractionated whole blood as the source of total RNA. This clonotype has a handful of counts. This chain connects TRBV7-2 to TRBJ1-1, with D possibly TRBD1 on 6 matching bases. The receptor was derived from a female donor in good health. This CDR3 reads CASSLVGGGRNTEAFF. CDR3 bases: TGTGCCAGCAGCTTAGTTGGGGGCGGGAGGAACACTGAAGCTTTCTTT.